This T cell receptor beta chain was obtained from a study of shared clonotypes between healthy human individuals (dated by TCRdb to 2018 to 2020). Study-wide context: A few men and two women, aged 18 to 49 years, made up the cohort. Different laboratories and diverse techniques were used to prepare libraries and sequence TCR repertoires, to increase sequencing depth and limit assay-specific biases. The study deeply sequenced blood TCR repertoires of five healthy adults to estimate repertoire size and the extent of clonotype sharing between individuals. For each donor, CD4 naive and CD4 memory were each given three plates, CD8 naive was given two plates, and CD8 memory was given one plate. Per donor, leukapheresis produced somewhere between about 0.94 and 10 billion PBMCs.

Relative to germline, V is 2 bases shorter and J is 4 bases shorter, with 15 bases between their ends. CDR1 and CDR2 (SGHNT, YYREEE) derive from the germline V gene (reference sequence). The CDR3 covers 15 residues, taking in both the cysteine and the phenylalanine. The sequence is cut down to CDR3 DNA, 45 bases in frame from base 1. Using the deep immunoSEQ assay, TCR CDR3 regions were amplified from genomic DNA by multiplex PCR. For each cell subset, the extracted genomic DNA was distributed evenly across all wells of several immunoSEQ 96-well plates, and each plate served as one replicate. For sorted subsets, about 200 ng genomic DNA, equal to tens of thousands of T cell genomes, was loaded into each replicate PCR. Purified libraries were measured with a Qubit 3.0 fluorometer, size-checked on a Bioanalyzer 2100, and measured again with the KAPA Library Quantification kit. A separate single-read 150-cycle Illumina NextSeq 550 flow cell was used to sequence each immunoSEQ 96-well plate. The original pipeline was this. Because the immunoSEQ output held only junctional sequences and lacked quality scores, the filtering could not match the filtering applied to full-length reads. Sequences were annotated with PyIR, a Python wrapper for IgBLAST v1.9, and V/J genes and CDR3 were assigned using IMGT germline references. Any read was removed if the V/J assignment was weak (E-value above 1e-6), the CDR3 was missing, or the read contained stop codons, out-of-frame junctions, or ambiguous translated residues. V3J clonotypes were defined as sequences sharing an identical inferred V gene, J gene, and CDR3 amino acid sequence. Percentage overlap between repertoires was calculated by dividing the number of shared unique clonotypes by the size of the smaller repertoire. Repertoire richness was assessed with RTK rarefaction, the Chao1 estimator, and Recon v2.1 estimates of unobserved clonotypes. Generation probabilities for all TCRbeta clonotypes obtained by the gDNA method from a handful of donors were computed using OLGA. TCRdb provides this immuneACCESS table in a form limited to in-frame rearrangements. Some clones are lacking; in checked studies, under half of them reflect an unresolved V gene, and why the rest are absent is not known. V and J calls and clone size are those listed in that table; D and trimming were worked out from the DNA. The sample table lists about 2 million clones, 85% to 95% of them with a count of one. The leading ten clones occupy 0.1% to 0.15% of the sample.

The donors were healthy, HIV-negative adults who had no recently reported acute infections or vaccinations. Every donor was a Caucasian adult residing in Nashville, Tennessee, USA. CD4+ T cells were enriched by magnetic negative selection; naive cells were then positively selected on CD45RA, and the negative fraction formed the memory subset. Blood was obtained by leukapheresis, after which PBMCs were separated by Ficoll-Histopaque density gradient centrifugation and cryopreserved in liquid nitrogen vapor phase. Analytical flow cytometry was used to check the purity and quantity of every magnetically sorted T cell population. Genomic DNA was isolated from each sorted fraction and quantified by UV absorbance on a Nanodrop 2000c. In regard to this clone: Its recognized antigen is unknown. Per-base quality was not reported, and no clone a single base away is much larger than it.

Broad study findings and their caveats: Approximately 5% of naive CD4, 3.5% of naive CD8, roughly 2.4% of memory CD4, and about 0.4% of memory CD8 clonotypes were shared across several donors. Even with the large sequencing depth, rarefaction of the sorted-subset datasets indicated that sequencing was incomplete. Higher generation probabilities were observed for clonotypes shared by all four sorted-subset donors than for non-shared clonotypes. Based on pairwise subsampling, the degree of clonotype sharing among donors was expected to be affected by sequencing depth. Naive subsets generally had larger estimated clonotype richness than memory subsets. Because the study included only a small number of donors, the genetic and exposure-history diversity represented was limited. Sampling was restricted to blood, and TCR repertoires in tissues likely differ from the TCR repertoires found in blood.

The sequencing input was naive CD4+ T cells sorted from blood. The cell subset or site label for this specimen denotes: CD45RA+ positively selected. The receptor's source is a man between 18 and 35 years old in good health. Rearrangement joined TRBV5-4 to TRBJ1-2, with the D gene uncertain. The CDR3 region: CASSFGLEVGYGYTF. The DNA is as follows: TGTGCCAGCAGCTTCGGTTTGGAGGTGGGCTATGGCTACACCTTC.